This T cell receptor (beta chain) was identified during a study of T cell responses to AZD1222 COVID-19 vaccine. Profiled with immunoSEQ multiplex PCR; TCRdb holds only in-frame clones, not every one. The repertoire holds some 140,000 clones, with 90% as singletons. Trimming took 4 bases from V and 6 from J, leaving 12 bases between them. This CDR3 contains 13 residues. The source material was peripheral blood, sampled on day 0 of AZD1222 vaccination. V gene TRBV12-3 or TRBV12-4 combines with J gene TRBJ1-2, with D unclear. This receptor was identified in an adult in good health. CDR3 nucleotides: TGTGCCAGCAGTTCCACCCGTCCCAATGGCTACACCTTC. It codes for CASSSTRPNGYTF.